The next 19 T cell receptor beta chains were all read from a single sample in a study of blood T cell repertoires in COVID-19. This table comes from immunoSEQ multiplex PCR, and its TCRdb copy is limited to in-frame clones, with some not included. The table shows around 180,000 clones, with about 88% occurring only once. Source material: peripheral blood. These TCRs come from a woman aged 25 to 39 with active or convalescent COVID-19.

This chain links TRBV2 with TRBJ1-6; D may be TRBD1 (5 bases). Trimming stripped 1 base from V and 10 bases from J, with 14 bases between. The length of the CDR3 is 15 residues. CDR1 is SNHLY and CDR2 is FYNNEI in the germline V gene. The CDR3 DNA reads TGTGCCAGCAGTGAAGAGCAGGGAGGAGACTCACCCCTCCACTTT. The encoded protein is CASSEEQGGDSPLHF.

The chain recombines TRBV13 with TRBJ1-4; D might be TRBD1 (6 bases). V lost 2 bases and J lost 2, with 12 bases in between. Germline CDR1 PRHDT, CDR2 FYEKMQ (reference sequence). The CDR3 length is 16 residues. The CDR3: CASSLNTGSTNEKLFF. For the CDR3, the DNA is TGTGCCAGCAGCTTAAATACAGGGAGCACTAATGAAAAACTGTTTTTT.

J is TRBJ1-1 and V is TRBV12-1. TRBV12-1 constitutes a pseudogene. This CDR3 has 18 residues. The CDR3 sequence is CASSSLTGAGGPNTEAFF. CDR3 DNA sequence: TGTGCCAGCAGCTCCCTGACTGGGGCGGGGGGGCCGAACACTGAAGCTTTCTTT.

This clone turned up a few times. Other DNA sequences within the sample encode an identical CDR3. The CDR3 coding sequence is TGCGCCAGCAGCCCTTACTCTGGGGCCAACGTCCTGACTTTC. Amino acid sequence: CASSPYSGANVLTF. The chain has TRBV5-1 and TRBJ2-6; D uncertain. CDR3 length equals 14 residues. Germline V CDR1 and CDR2: SGHRS, YFSETQ. Trimming took off 4 bases at V and 0 bases at J, with 5 bases between the two ends.

The rearrangement joins TRBV9 to TRBJ2-1, with 10 bases lining up with TRBD2. The junction had 5 bases not matched to a gene; V was cut back by 1 base and J by 7 bases. This CDR3 region has 15 residues. The germline V gene encodes CDR1 SGDLS and CDR2 YYNGEE. The CDR3 DNA is TGTGCCAGCAGCGTAAGCGGGGGGGCCAGTAATGAGCAGTTCTTC. It specifies CASSVSGGASNEQFF.

This clone came up a few times. The CDR3 DNA is TGTGCCAGCAGCGGCGACAGGGAATCTCAGCCCCAGCATTTT. Its translation is CASSGDRESQPQHF. The gene calls are TRBV7-9 and TRBJ1-5, with TRBD1 identical over 7 bases. Trimming removed 5 bases from V and 6 bases from J; junction bases left unmatched: 7. There are 14 residues in the CDR3. Germline V gene lookup returns CDR1 SEHNR and CDR2 FQNEAQ (reference sequence).

The V and J genes are TRBV18 and TRBJ2-5; D is perhaps TRBD1 (7 bases). CDR3 length equals 16 residues. V dropped 6 bases and J dropped 5 bases, with 22 bases sitting between them. Looked up from germline, CDR1 is KGHSH and CDR2 is LQKENI. The CDR3 protein is CASSPYRGGGQETQYF. The CDR3 nucleotides are TGTGCCAGCTCCCCCTACAGGGGAGGAGGTCAGGAGACCCAGTACTTC. Full variable domain (remainder filled in from reference TRBV18 and TRBJ2-5): NAGVMQNPRHLVRRRGQEARLRCSPMKGHSHVYWYRQLPEEGLKFMVYLQKENIIDESGMPKERFSAEFPKEGPSILRIQQVVRGDSAAYFCASSPYRGGGQETQYFGPGTRLLVL.

V and J are TRBV19 and TRBJ1-2, with D possibly being TRBD1 (6 bases). V lost 7 bases, J lost 5 bases, and 26 bases lay in between. Germline assignment: CDR1 LNHDA and CDR2 SQIVND (reference sequence). CDR3 length: 17 residues. As DNA, the CDR3 is TGTGCCAGTACTCGAGAGGGGGAGTCGAGACAGGTATATGGCTACACCTTC. Translation gives CASTREGESRQVYGYTF.

The chain combines TRBV11-2 with TRBJ1-2; TRBD1 is a possible D gene (6 bases). This CDR3 is 14 amino acids long. Germline CDR1 and CDR2: SGHAT and FQNNGV. V was pared by 1 base and J by 3 bases, with 9 bases between. The CDR3 DNA reads TGTGCCAGCAGCTTAGCCAGGGGCGACTATGGCTACACCTTC. Translating it yields CASSLARGDYGYTF. Filled out from reference TRBV11-2 and TRBJ1-2, the complete variable domain reads EAGVAQSPRYKIIEKRQSVAFWCNPISGHATLYWYQQILGQGPKLLIQFQNNGVVDDSQLPKDRFSAERLKGVDSTLKIQPAKLEDSAVYLCASSLARGDYGYTFGSGTRLTVV.

The genes are TRBV11-2 and TRBJ2-1, with 8 bases identical to TRBD2. CDR1 and CDR2 (germline): SGHAT, FQNNGV. The CDR3 has 15 amino acids. V trimming: 1 base; J trimming: 2 bases; junction bases outside the gene matches: 1. The CDR3 reads CASSLARGAYNEQFF. The CDR3 coding sequence is TGTGCCAGCAGCTTAGCGCGGGGGGCCTACAATGAGCAGTTCTTC.

The rearrangement uses TRBV28 and TRBJ2-3, with 9 bases aligning to TRBD2. The CDR3 extends over 15 amino acids. Germline CDR1 and CDR2: MDHEN and SYDVKM. Unmatched junction bases numbered 9, after V lost 8 bases and J lost 3 bases. The CDR3: CASALAGEGTDTQYF. For the CDR3, the DNA is TGTGCCAGCGCATTAGCGGGAGAAGGGACAGATACGCAGTATTTT.

This clone has a single count. The genes are TRBV19 and TRBJ1-2; possible D gene TRBD1, 5 bases. Germline-derived CDR1 and CDR2 are LNHDA and SQIVND (reference sequence). This CDR3 comprises 14 residues. Trimming removed 10 bases from V and 7 bases from J, with 22 bases in between. The CDR3 sequence: CATTDGRVVGGYTF. DNA of the CDR3: TGTGCCACCACCGACGGCAGGGTGGTCGGTGGCTACACCTTC.

The gene calls are TRBV7-9 and TRBJ2-7; no reliable D call. V lost 5 bases, J lost 3 bases, and 5 bases lay in between. This CDR3 spans 11 amino acids. Germline lookup yields CDR1 SEHNR and CDR2 FQNEAQ (reference sequence). CDR3 region: CASSLNYEQYF. Written as DNA, the CDR3 is TGTGCCAGCAGCCTTAACTACGAGCAGTACTTC.

The genes are TRBV6-5 and TRBJ1-2; D gene unclear. CDR1 and CDR2 (germline): MNHEY, SVGAGI. This CDR3 comprises 14 residues. The germline V and J ends were trimmed by 1 base and 7 bases, with 13 bases remaining between them. CDR3 bases: TGTGCCAGCAGTTACTATTTAGAGGAGGGTGGCTACACCTTC. This gives the protein CASSYYLEEGGYTF.

The V gene is TRBV11-3, the J gene TRBJ2-3; D is perhaps TRBD1 (5 bases). Per the germline V gene, CDR1 is SGHNT and CDR2 is YENEEA. Trimming stripped 5 bases from V and 2 bases from J, with 11 bases between. The CDR3 totals 14 residues. CDR3 nucleotides: TGTGCCAGCAGCCTTGGGGCTACCACAGATACGCAGTATTTT. Translated: CASSLGATTDTQYF.

The genes are TRBV6-5 and TRBJ2-7; 7 bases align to TRBD1. This CDR3 has 15 residues. After removal of 4 bases from V and 3 bases from J, the junction contained 9 bases not matched to a gene. The V gene's germline CDR1 is MNHEY and CDR2 SVGAGI. The DNA for the CDR3 is TGTGCCAGCAGTTCCCCAGGGGGACCTCTCTACGAGCAGTACTTC. Translating gives CASSSPGGPLYEQYF.

The chain employs TRBV4-2 and TRBJ1-6; 7 bases align to TRBD1. CDR3 length: 14 amino acids. The V gene's germline CDR1 is LGHNA and CDR2 YNFKEQ. V trimming: 5 bases; J trimming: 10 bases; junction bases outside the gene matches: 8. The CDR3 coding sequence is TGTGCCAGCAGCGCCGGGACAGAGAACTCACCCCTCCACTTT. Protein product: CASSAGTENSPLHF.

The rearrangement uses TRBV6-5 and TRBJ1-4, with 8 positions matching TRBD1. This CDR3 contains 15 residues. J lost 3 bases, V lost 6 bases, and 6 bases had no gene match. Germline V CDR1 and CDR2: MNHEY, SVGAGI. The CDR3 region is CASRPPGQANEKLFF. For the CDR3, the DNA is TGTGCCAGCAGGCCACCGGGACAGGCTAATGAAAAACTGTTTTTT.

CDR3 amino acids: CASKAQRLSTDTQYF. CDR3 bases: TGTGCCAGCAAAGCCCAGAGGCTGAGCACAGATACGCAGTATTTT. V is TRBV28 and J is TRBJ2-3, with unresolved D. CDR1 and CDR2 from the germline V gene are MDHEN and SYDVKM. V lost 7 bases, J lost 0 bases, and 14 bases lay in between. The CDR3 is 15 residues long.